These 14 T cell receptor beta chains came from one sample sequenced in a study of shared clonotypes between healthy human individuals. Generated by immunoSEQ multiplex PCR, the TCRdb table keeps only in-frame clones and is missing some. This table has about 2.4 million clones, around 94% appearing once. Sample: naive CD4+ T cells sorted from blood. Subset meaning: CD45RA+ positively selected. These receptors all stem from a man younger than 30 in good health.

For this clone: The sample holds other DNA sequences that translate to the same CDR3. The chain uses TRBV9 and TRBJ2-3; 7 bases are shared with TRBD2. V lost 1 base to trimming and J lost 2 bases; unmatched junction nucleotides: 4. The CDR3 is made up of 15 amino acids. The germline CDR1 and CDR2 sequences are SGDLS and YYNGEE. CDR3 nucleotide sequence: TGTGCCAGCAGCGTATTGGCGGGAGTCACAGATACGCAGTATTTT. Translating it yields CASSVLAGVTDTQYF.

The chain uses TRBV9 and TRBJ1-6; D perhaps matches TRBD1 (5 bases). The CDR3 totals 17 residues. V was cut by 5 bases and J by 7 bases, with 22 bases left in between. Germline lookup yields CDR1 SGDLS and CDR2 YYNGEE. The CDR3 spells CASSPSAATVSNSPLHF. CDR3 sequence (DNA): TGTGCCAGCAGTCCCTCCGCCGCGACAGTGTCGAATTCACCCCTCCACTTT.

This clone was seen once. Other DNA sequences in this sample translate to the same CDR3. This chain joins TRBV5-4 and TRBJ2-7; 7 positions agree with TRBD1. Germline-derived CDR1 and CDR2 are SGHNT and YYREEE (reference sequence). The V segment lost 4 bases and the J segment 1 base; nucleotides outside the gene matches: 2. This CDR3 is 13 amino acids long. The CDR3 sequence is CASSRTGSYEQYF. The CDR3 region has the DNA TGTGCCAGCAGCCGGACAGGTTCCTACGAGCAGTACTTC.

The chain employs TRBV5-1 and TRBJ1-1; D is unclear. Trimming shortened V by 2 bases and J by 5 bases, and 19 bases separated the two germline ends. The CDR3 runs 16 residues. Germline assignment: CDR1 SGHRS and CDR2 YFSETQ. The CDR3 sequence: CASSFFVAARLTEAFF. CDR3 in DNA: TGCGCCAGCAGCTTCTTCGTCGCGGCGAGGTTGACTGAAGCTTTCTTT.

The chain joins TRBV5-1 to TRBJ2-7; D gene ambiguous. Trimming removed 4 bases at V and 1 base at J, with 15 bases between. The germline CDR1 and CDR2 sequences are SGHRS and YFSETQ. The CDR3 has 15 residues. CDR3 coding DNA: TGCGCCAGCAGCCCCCCTACCGGGTCTTCCTACGAGCAGTACTTC. Its protein is CASSPPTGSSYEQYF.

This clone was seen a few times. Other DNA sequences from this sample encode an identical CDR3 as well. This chain joins TRBV7-2 and TRBJ2-3; D is ambiguous. From germline, CDR1 is SGHTA and CDR2 FQGNSA. This CDR3 has 12 amino acids. Trimming cost V 5 bases and J 3 bases, with 6 bases left between them. The CDR3 loop is CASSPYTDTQYF. CDR3 DNA sequence: TGTGCCAGCAGCCCCTATACAGATACGCAGTATTTT.

This chain joins TRBV19 and TRBJ1-6; D unclear. The CDR3 extends over 18 amino acids. Trimming shortened V by 3 bases and J by 5 bases, and 20 bases separated the two germline ends. Germline loops: CDR1 LNHDA, CDR2 SQIVND (reference sequence). The CDR3 region is CASSIRTAPDRHNSPLHF. In DNA, the CDR3 is TGTGCCAGTAGTATCCGGACCGCTCCTGATCGCCATAATTCACCCCTCCACTTT.

The V call is TRBV5-1, the J call TRBJ1-5; D unresolved. Trimming stripped 6 bases from V and 1 base from J, with 8 bases between. The CDR3 runs 13 residues. From germline, CDR1 is SGHRS and CDR2 YFSETQ. CDR3 protein: CASKRLSNQPQHF. The CDR3 nucleotides read TGCGCCAGCAAAAGGCTAAGCAATCAGCCCCAGCATTTT.

The V call is TRBV18, the J call TRBJ1-1; D is undetermined. Germline CDR1 and CDR2: KGHSH and LQKENI. V was clipped by 3 bases and J by 0 bases, with 14 bases between them. The CDR3 is 16 residues long. The CDR3 DNA follows: TGTGCCAGCTCACCCTCCGCACCCACAGTGAACACTGAAGCTTTCTTT. It yields the protein CASSPSAPTVNTEAFF.

The genes are TRBV9 and TRBJ2-2, with D uncertain. V shed 2 bases and J shed 7 bases, with 9 bases lying between them. CDR3 length: 13 amino acids. Germline V gene sequence: CDR1 SGDLS, CDR2 YYNGEE. The CDR3 sequence is CASSVDGHGELFF. Here the CDR3 DNA reads TGTGCCAGCAGCGTTGACGGGCACGGGGAGCTGTTTTTT. The entire variable domain, with the rest obtained from reference TRBV9 and TRBJ2-2, is as follows: DSGVTQTPKHLITATGQRVTLRCSPRSGDLSVYWYQQSLDQGLQFLIQYYNGEERAKGNILERFSAQQFPDLHSELNLSSLELGDSALYFCASSVDGHGELFFGEGSRLTVL.

The chain joins TRBV5-1 to TRBJ1-1, with TRBD1 as a possible D gene (5 bases). The CDR3 consists of 14 residues. CDR1 is SGHRS and CDR2 is YFSETQ in the germline V gene. V was clipped by 6 bases and J by 1 base, with 13 bases between them. The CDR3 DNA follows: TGCGCCAGCACGCAGGGACCGGCGAACACTGAAGCTTTCTTT. Translating it yields CASTQGPANTEAFF.

Of note for this clone: Other DNA sequences in the sample encode the same CDR3. J is TRBJ1-1 and V is TRBV5-4, with D perhaps matching TRBD1 (5 bases). Trimming pared 0 bases from V and 2 bases from J, leaving 8 bases between. The germline gives CDR1 SGHNT, CDR2 YYREEE (reference sequence). The CDR3 consists of 14 residues. The CDR3, as DNA: TGTGCCAGCAGCTTGGCAGGGCAAAACACTGAAGCTTTCTTT. Its protein is CASSLAGQNTEAFF. Using reference TRBV5-4 and TRBJ1-1 for the parts outside the CDR3, the full variable domain is ETGVTQSPTHLIKTRGQQVTLRCSSQSGHNTVSWYQQALGQGPQFIFQYYREEENGRGNFPPRFSGLQFPNYSSELNVNALELDDSALYLCASSLAGQNTEAFFGQGTRLTVV.

The V and J genes are TRBV25-1 and TRBJ1-5; D gene ambiguous. The CDR3 is 14 amino acids. V lost 2 bases and J 0 bases, leaving 5 bases between the germline ends. Germline-derived CDR1 and CDR2 are MGHDK and SYGVNS. The DNA for the CDR3 is TGTGCCAGCAGTGAAGTCAATAGCAATCAGCCCCAGCATTTT. As protein: CASSEVNSNQPQHF. The complete variable domain, with remaining parts taken from reference TRBV25-1 and TRBJ1-5, reads EADIYQTPRYLVIGTGKKITLECSQTMGHDKMYWYQQDPGMELHLIHYSYGVNSTEKGDLSSESTVSRIRTEHFPLTLESARPSHTSQYLCASSEVNSNQPQHFGDGTRLSIL.

The chain employs TRBV11-2 and TRBJ2-5, with a weak D call TRBD1 (5 bases). TRBJ2-7 matches the DNA end more closely, so the J call is doubtful. Germline-derived CDR1 and CDR2 are SGHAT and FQNNGV. This CDR3 is built from 12 residues. CDR3 region: CASSRSRDEQYF. Written as DNA, the CDR3 is TGTGCCAGCAGCAGATCCAGGGACGAGCAGTACTTC.